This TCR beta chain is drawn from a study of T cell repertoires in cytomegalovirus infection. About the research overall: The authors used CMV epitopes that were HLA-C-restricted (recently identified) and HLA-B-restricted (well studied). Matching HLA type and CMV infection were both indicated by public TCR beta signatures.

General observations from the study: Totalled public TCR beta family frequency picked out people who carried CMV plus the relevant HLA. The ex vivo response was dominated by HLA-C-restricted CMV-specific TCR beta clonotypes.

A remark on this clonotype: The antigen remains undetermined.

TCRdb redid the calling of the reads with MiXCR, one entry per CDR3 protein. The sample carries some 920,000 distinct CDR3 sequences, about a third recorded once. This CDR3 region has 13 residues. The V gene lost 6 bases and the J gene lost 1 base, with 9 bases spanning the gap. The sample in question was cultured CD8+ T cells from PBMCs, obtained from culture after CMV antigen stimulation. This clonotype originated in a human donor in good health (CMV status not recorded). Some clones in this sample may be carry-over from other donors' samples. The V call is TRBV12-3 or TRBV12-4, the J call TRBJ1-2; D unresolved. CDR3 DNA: TGTGCCAGCAGACCTACAGTTAACTATGGCTACACCTTC. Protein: CASRPTVNYGYTF.